The 14 T cell receptor beta chains below come from one sample, sequenced in a study of T-cell memory formation after mild COVID-19. TCRdb processed the 5' RACE reads anew with MiXCR; each CDR3 protein has one entry. The sample has over 250,000 distinct CDR3 sequences, approximately 16% seen once. The sequenced material came from PBMCs or a T cell subset sorted from them (not recorded which). Receptors were obtained from a man aged 18 to 29 who had mild COVID-19 (a few samples of this study predate the infection). Cell type and time point are not known.

This clonotype was seen a handful of times. The chain couples TRBV5-1 to TRBJ2-1, with 7 bases identical to TRBD1. The junction had 7 bases not matched to a gene; V was cut back by 0 bases and J by 10 bases. The CDR3 is made up of 14 amino acids. CDR1 is SGHRS and CDR2 is YFSETQ in the germline V gene. The DNA of the CDR3 is TGCGCCAGCAGCTTGGAGGTCACAGGGGTGGAGCAGTTCTTC. This codes for CASSLEVTGVEQFF.

This clonotype turned up a few times. This chain joins TRBV5-1 and TRBJ2-1, with 11 bases fitting TRBD2. V shed 4 bases, J shed 8 bases, and the junction held 5 bases outside the gene matches. Per germline, CDR1 SGHRS and CDR2 YFSETQ. The CDR3 covers 14 residues. The CDR3 DNA reads as TGCGCCAGCAGCGCTAGCGGGGGGACTTATGAGCAGTTCTTC. It yields the protein CASSASGGTYEQFF.

This clonotype occurred a few times. The J gene is TRBJ2-5, the V gene TRBV4-1; no firm D call. Trimming stripped 2 bases from V and 1 base from J, with 5 bases between. The CDR3 spans 13 residues. CDR1 is MGHRA and CDR2 is YSYEKL in the germline V gene. In nucleotides, the CDR3 is TGCGCCAGCAGCCAATGGCTCCAAGAGACCCAGTACTTC. Protein product: CASSQWLQETQYF.

This clonotype has more than one count but fewer than ten. The chain recombines TRBV18 with TRBJ2-7, with TRBD1 matching over 12 bases. Germline V gives CDR1 KGHSH, CDR2 LQKENI. The CDR3 consists of 16 residues. V lost 3 bases to trimming and J lost 5 bases; unmatched junction nucleotides: 8. The CDR3 DNA reads TGTGCCAGCTCACCGGGACAGGGGGCGCTTATGCACGAGCAGTACTTC. Translated, it gives CASSPGQGALMHEQYF.

J is TRBJ2-5 and V is TRBV7-9; TRBD1 aligns across 10 bases. This CDR3 contains 16 residues. The V gene's germline CDR1 is SEHNR and CDR2 FQNEAQ (reference sequence). Unmatched junction bases numbered 3, after V lost 1 base and J lost 1 base. The CDR3 DNA sequence: TGTGCCAGCAGCTTAGGGGACAGGGGTCCCCAAGAGACCCAGTACTTC. It codes for CASSLGDRGPQETQYF.

This clonotype occurred many times. The gene calls are TRBV29-1 and TRBJ2-2; TRBD2 might be the D (5 bases). Germline V gives CDR1 SQVTM, CDR2 ANQGSEA. V dropped 6 bases and J dropped 6 bases, with 17 bases sitting between them. This CDR3 spans 14 amino acids. The CDR3 here is CSVNTGVVPGELFF. DNA for the CDR3: TGCAGCGTCAATACCGGGGTCGTGCCCGGGGAGCTGTTTTTT.

The CDR3 spells CASSLAAQESQGYTF. CDR3 DNA: TGCGCCAGCAGCTTGGCTGCCCAAGAATCCCAGGGCTACACCTTC. This sequence joins TRBV5-1 and TRBJ1-2; D is uncertain. Trimming shortened V by 0 bases and J by 8 bases, and 17 bases separated the two germline ends. The CDR3 runs to 15 residues. Germline V CDR1 and CDR2: SGHRS, YFSETQ.

This clonotype was observed at least ten times. The chain carries TRBV12-3 or TRBV12-4 and TRBJ2-1; 9 bases are shared with TRBD2. The CDR3 consists of 15 residues. The V segment lost 1 base and the J segment 3 bases; nucleotides outside the gene matches: 1. CDR3 residues: CASSLGTSDYNEQFF. The CDR3 DNA follows: TGTGCCAGCAGTTTAGGGACTAGCGACTACAATGAGCAGTTCTTC.

The chain recombines TRBV5-1 with TRBJ2-3; D ambiguous. CDR3 length: 15 amino acids. From germline, CDR1 is SGHRS and CDR2 YFSETQ. V gave up 0 bases and J gave up 1 base, with 9 bases separating them. In DNA form, the CDR3 reads TGCGCCAGCAGCTTGGGTAGGCAACGCACAGATACGCAGTATTTT. It codes for CASSLGRQRTDTQYF.

This clonotype has at least ten counts. V usage is TRBV4-1 and J usage is TRBJ2-5; D remains ambiguous. This CDR3 has 15 amino acids. Per germline, CDR1 MGHRA and CDR2 YSYEKL. Trimming cost V 0 bases and J 2 bases, with 10 bases left between them. CDR3 DNA sequence: TGCGCCAGCAGCCAAGAATATTCCGGACAAGAGACCCAGTACTTC. Protein: CASSQEYSGQETQYF.

This clonotype was detected only a few times. The rearrangement joins TRBV7-2 to TRBJ1-1; TRBD1 matches at 7 bases. The CDR3 contains 15 residues. V shed 5 bases and J 1 base; nucleotides not matched to a gene: 7. From germline, CDR1 is SGHTA and CDR2 FQGNSA. The CDR3 DNA reads TGTGCCAGCAGCCCGAGAGGGACAGCGAACACTGAAGCTTTCTTT. Its translation is CASSPRGTANTEAFF.

This clonotype was seen at least ten times. The J gene is TRBJ1-1, the V gene TRBV5-1, with D maybe TRBD1 (6 bases). Trimming stripped 3 bases from V and 6 bases from J, with 18 bases between. CDR3 size: 15 residues. Germline CDR1 and CDR2: SGHRS and YFSETQ. The CDR3 DNA follows: TGCGCCAGCAGCTGGGGTAGTGGGGGCGGGGCTGAAGCTTTCTTT. Translating it yields CASSWGSGGGAEAFF.

The chain uses TRBV20-1 and TRBJ1-4; no definite D call. This CDR3 region has 14 residues. V was cut by 6 bases and J by 8 bases, with 19 bases left in between. Germline V lookup: CDR1 DFQATT, CDR2 SNEGSKA (reference sequence). This chain's CDR3 is CSATRREGGEKLFF. Written as DNA, the CDR3 is TGCAGTGCAACCCGACGGGAGGGAGGGGAAAAACTGTTTTTT.

The sample holds a few counts of this clonotype. V gene TRBV7-2 combines with J gene TRBJ2-5; tentative D call: TRBD1 (7 bases). Trimming shortened V by 2 bases and J by 4 bases, and 14 bases separated the two germline ends. The CDR3 totals 15 residues. The germline V gene has CDR1 SGHTA and CDR2 FQGNSA. CDR3 DNA sequence: TGTGCCAGCAGCTTACAGGGGGGCATTCCAGAGACCCAGTACTTC. Its translation is CASSLQGGIPETQYF.